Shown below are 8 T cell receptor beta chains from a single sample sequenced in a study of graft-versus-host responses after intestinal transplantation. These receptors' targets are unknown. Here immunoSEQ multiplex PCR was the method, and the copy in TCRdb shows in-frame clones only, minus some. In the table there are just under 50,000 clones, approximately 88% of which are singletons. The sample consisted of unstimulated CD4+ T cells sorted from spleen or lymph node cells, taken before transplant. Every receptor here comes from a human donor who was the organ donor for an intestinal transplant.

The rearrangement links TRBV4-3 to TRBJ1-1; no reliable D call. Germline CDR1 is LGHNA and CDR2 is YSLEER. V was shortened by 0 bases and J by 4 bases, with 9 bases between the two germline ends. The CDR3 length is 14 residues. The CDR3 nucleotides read TGCGCCAGCAGCCAAGATGCGGGCGGCACTGAAGCTTTCTTT. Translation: CASSQDAGGTEAFF.

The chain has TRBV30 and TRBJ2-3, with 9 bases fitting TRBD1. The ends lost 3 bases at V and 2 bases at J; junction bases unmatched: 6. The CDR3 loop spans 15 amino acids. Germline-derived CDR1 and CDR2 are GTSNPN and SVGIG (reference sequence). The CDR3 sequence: CAWSPGTGSTDTQYF. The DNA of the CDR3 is TGTGCCTGGAGCCCCGGGACAGGGTCCACAGATACGCAGTATTTT.

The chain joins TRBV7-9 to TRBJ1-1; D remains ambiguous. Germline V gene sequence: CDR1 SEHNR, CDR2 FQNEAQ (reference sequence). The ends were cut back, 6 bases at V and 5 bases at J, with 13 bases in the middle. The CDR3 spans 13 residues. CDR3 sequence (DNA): TGTGCCAGCAGAAGCCTCTGGGCGACTGAAGCTTTCTTT. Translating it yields CASRSLWATEAFF.

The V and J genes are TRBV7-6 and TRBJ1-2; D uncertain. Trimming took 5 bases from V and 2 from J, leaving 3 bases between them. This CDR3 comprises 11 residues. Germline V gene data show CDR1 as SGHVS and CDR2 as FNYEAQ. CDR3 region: CASSENYGYTF. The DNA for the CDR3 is TGTGCCAGCAGCGAGAACTATGGCTACACCTTC.

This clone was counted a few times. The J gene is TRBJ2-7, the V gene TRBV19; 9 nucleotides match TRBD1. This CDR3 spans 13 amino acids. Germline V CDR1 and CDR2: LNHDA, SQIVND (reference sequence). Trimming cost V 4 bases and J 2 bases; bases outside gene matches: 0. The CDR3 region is CASSRQGAYEQYF. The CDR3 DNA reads TGTGCCAGTAGTAGACAGGGGGCCTACGAGCAGTACTTC.

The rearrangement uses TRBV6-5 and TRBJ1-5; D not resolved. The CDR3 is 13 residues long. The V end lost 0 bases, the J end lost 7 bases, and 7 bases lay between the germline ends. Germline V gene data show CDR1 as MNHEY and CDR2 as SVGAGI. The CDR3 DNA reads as TGTGCCAGCAGTTACTCTAGTCAGCAGCCCCAGCATTTT. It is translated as CASSYSSQQPQHF.

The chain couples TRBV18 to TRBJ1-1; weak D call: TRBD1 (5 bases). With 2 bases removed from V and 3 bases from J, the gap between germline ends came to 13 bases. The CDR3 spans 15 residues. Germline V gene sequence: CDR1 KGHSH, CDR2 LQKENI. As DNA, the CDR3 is TGTGCCAGCTCACCAACACAGGCCTGGGACACTGAAGCTTTCTTT. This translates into CASSPTQAWDTEAFF.

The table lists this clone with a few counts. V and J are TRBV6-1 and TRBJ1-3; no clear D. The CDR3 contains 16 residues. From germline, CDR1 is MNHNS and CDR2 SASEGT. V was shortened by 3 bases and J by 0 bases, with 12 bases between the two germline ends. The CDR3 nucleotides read TGTGCCAGCAGTGAGAAGGCAGATTCCTCTGGAAACACCATATATTTT. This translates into CASSEKADSSGNTIYF.